The T cell receptor (beta chain) under discussion was sequenced for a study of STAT5B mutations in CD4+ large granular lymphocyte leukemia. CDR3 size: 15 residues. The V gene's germline CDR1 is SEHNR and CDR2 FQNEAQ (reference sequence). V shed 1 base and J shed 0 bases, with 8 bases lying between them. Clones were read by immunoSEQ multiplex PCR, and TCRdb kept only the in-frame ones, dropping some. Seen here are some 41,000 clones, more than 80% observed once, and the top ten hold approximately 3.8%. Material for sequencing was CD4+ T cells from blood buffy coats. This receptor was identified in a human donor in good health. The chain combines TRBV7-9 with TRBJ2-3; D not certain. This CDR3 is CASSLDGSSTDTQYF. The CDR3 DNA sequence: TGTGCCAGCAGCTTAGACGGGTCTAGCACAGATACGCAGTATTTT. Drawing the rest from reference TRBV7-9 and TRBJ2-3, the complete variable domain is DTGVSQNPRHKITKRGQNVTFRCDPISEHNRLYWYRQTLGQGPEFLTYFQNEAQLEKSRLLSDRFSAERPKGSFSTLEIQRTEQGDSAMYLCASSLDGSSTDTQYFGPGTRLTVL.